What follows describes a single T cell receptor beta chain. Its antigen remains unidentified. This specimen comes from a study of long-term antiretroviral therapy in people with HIV. Regarding the study as a whole: Before ART, certain clones expanded, and these dominated the repertoire at all time points. Although diversity increased after ART, it remained lower than in transplant donor controls. Records did not include ART adherence, viral resistance or therapy changes.

All participants with HIV were treated in the United States. The CDR3 spans 12 residues. CDR1 is SGHNT, CDR2 YENEEA, per germline. With 4 bases removed from V and 6 bases from J, the gap between germline ends came to 10 bases. immunoSEQ v3.0 was run at survey level. TCRdb keeps only in-frame clones here, not all; method: immunoSEQ multiplex PCR. Counted here are some 25,000 clones, roughly four fifths occurring once; the ten biggest clones make up roughly 5%. This receptor was taken from a man aged 30-40 years with HIV. Sequenced material: unsorted PBMCs, taken 0.7 years before starting antiretroviral therapy. The chain carries TRBV11-3 and TRBJ2-7; no clear D gene. CDR3 residues: CASSSSESEQYF. Written as DNA, the CDR3 is TGTGCCAGCAGCTCCTCCGAGAGCGAGCAGTACTTC.